This T cell receptor beta chain was sequenced for a study of CD8 T cells in ankylosing spondylitis. Study findings and constraints: Some of the motif variants had earlier been found in reactive arthritis patients' fluid and blood. As reported, disease-linked clones showed significant enrichment in matched ankylosing spondylitis synovial fluid. Ankylosing spondylitis blood appeared to be characterized by a TCR beta motif of 8 or 9 highly homologous variants.

Regarding this clonotype: As yet, its antigen is unknown.

Trimming took 0 bases from V and 6 from J, leaving 6 bases between them. Germline V gene lookup returns CDR1 ENHRY and CDR2 SYGVKD. There are 12 residues in the CDR3. Quantitative 5'-RACE with molecular barcodes produced the TCR beta libraries. MiXCR was run by TCRdb on the 5' RACE reads, yielding one entry per CDR3 protein. The sample lists some 840,000 distinct CDR3 sequences, over 9.5% seen once, with around 0.51% in the top ten. The TCR sequence derives from a male donor with ankylosing spondylitis. V gene TRBV10-3 combines with J gene TRBJ2-7, with a weak D call TRBD1 (5 bases). The sequenced material came from blood, either unsorted or a sorted T cell fraction (not recorded which). The CDR3 DNA follows: TGTGCCATCAGTGAGTCGACAGTCGAGCAGTACTTC. This sequence encodes CAISESTVEQYF.